These 21 T cell receptor beta chains were sequenced from one sample in a study of CD8 T cells in Susac syndrome. RNA amounts of roughly 0.45 to 1 ug underwent reverse transcription with random hexamers. MiXCR was run by TCRdb on the immunoSEQ multiplex PCR reads, yielding one entry per CDR3 protein. This table has roughly 160,000 distinct CDR3 sequences, about 94% appearing once. The source material was CD4+ T cells from PBMCs. The origin of the receptors is a human donor in good health.

The V and J genes are TRBV7-2 and TRBJ2-3; 13 nucleotides agree with TRBD2. V dropped 7 bases and J dropped 4; count of bases not matched to a gene: 5. The V gene's germline CDR1 is SGHTA and CDR2 FQGNSA. The CDR3 contains 15 residues. The CDR3 nucleotides are TGTGCCAGCACCAGACTAGCGGGGGGTGCAGATACGCAGTATTTT. This gives the protein CASTRLAGGADTQYF.

The genes are TRBV7-9 and TRBJ2-5; 10 positions match TRBD2. Per the germline V gene, CDR1 is SEHNR and CDR2 is FQNEAQ (reference sequence). With V trimmed by 5 bases and J by 5 bases, 11 bases remained unmatched. The length of the CDR3 is 16 residues. The CDR3 DNA sequence: TGTGCCAGCAGCCTAACTAGCGGGGCCGGGTCGGAGACCCAGTACTTC. The encoded protein is CASSLTSGAGSETQYF.

V and J are TRBV6-5 and TRBJ2-1; 7 nucleotides align to TRBD1. With 5 bases clipped from V and 6 bases from J, the junction kept 7 bases outside the gene matches. CDR3 length: 14 residues. Germline lookup yields CDR1 MNHEY and CDR2 SVGAGI. CDR3 protein: CASSTTGTVNEQFF. The DNA for the CDR3 is TGTGCCAGCAGTACTACGGGGACAGTCAATGAGCAGTTCTTC.

The chain recombines TRBV6-5 with TRBJ2-7, with D unresolved. The CDR3 consists of 15 residues. From germline, CDR1 is MNHEY and CDR2 SVGAGI. V lost 6 bases and J lost 0, with 15 bases in between. CDR3 DNA: TGTGCCAGCAGATCCGGACCTTTGGGCTCCTACGAGCAGTACTTC. Amino acids: CASRSGPLGSYEQYF.

The rearrangement uses TRBV30 and TRBJ2-7; 9 positions match TRBD2. The CDR3 consists of 12 residues. V was clipped by 6 bases and J by 3 bases; unmatched bases: 3. CDR1 and CDR2 (germline): GTSNPN, SVGIG (reference sequence). The CDR3 coding sequence is TGTGCCTGTGAGACTAGCGGCTACGAGCAGTACTTC. Translation: CACETSGYEQYF.

The chain links TRBV6-5 to TRBJ2-3, with 10 bases aligning to TRBD2. Germline V gene lookup returns CDR1 MNHEY and CDR2 SVGAGI. This CDR3 has 16 residues. Trimming at V came to 4 bases and at J to 4 bases, leaving 8 bases not matched to a gene. The CDR3 nucleotides are TGTGCCAGCAGTTCCCGGACTAGCGGTTCCCCAGATACGCAGTATTTT. Its translation is CASSSRTSGSPDTQYF.

This clonotype appeared a few times. CDR3 DNA sequence: TGTGCCTGGAGTGGACAGGGTAATCAGCCCCAGCATTTT. Translated, it gives CAWSGQGNQPQHF. V gene TRBV30 combines with J gene TRBJ1-5, with 7 bases fitting TRBD1. The J segment lost 4 bases and the V segment lost 1 base, leaving 1 base of the junction unmatched. There are 13 residues in the CDR3. The germline CDR1 and CDR2 sequences are GTSNPN and SVGIG (reference sequence).

The chain combines TRBV7-3 with TRBJ1-2; TRBD1 matches 9 bases. The CDR3 extends over 13 amino acids. J was trimmed by 8 bases and V by 4 bases; bases with no gene match: 5. The V gene's germline CDR1 is SGHTA and CDR2 FQGTGA. The CDR3 sequence: CASSSGTGIGYTF. In DNA form, the CDR3 reads TGTGCCAGCAGCTCCGGGACAGGGATCGGCTACACCTTC.

The chain couples TRBV5-4 to TRBJ1-2; no firm D call. CDR1 is SGHNT, CDR2 YYREEE, per germline (reference sequence). The CDR3 consists of 13 residues. Trimming took 4 bases from V and 4 from J, leaving 11 bases between them. The CDR3 sequence: CASSHSDIYGYTF. The CDR3 DNA is TGTGCCAGCAGCCATTCTGACATCTATGGCTACACCTTC.

The chain is built from TRBV7-9 and TRBJ2-3; possible D gene TRBD2, 5 bases. From germline, CDR1 is SEHNR and CDR2 FQNEAQ (reference sequence). The CDR3 is 10 residues long. V was trimmed by 10 bases and J by 6 bases, leaving 8 bases between them. The CDR3 sequence: CAIGGDTQYF. CDR3 sequence (DNA): TGTGCCATCGGCGGGGATACGCAGTATTTT.

The chain uses TRBV9 and TRBJ2-3; D is unresolved. Trimming shortened V by 2 bases and J by 0 bases, and 10 bases separated the two germline ends. Germline values: CDR1 SGDLS, CDR2 YYNGEE. The CDR3 spans 15 residues. The CDR3 region has the DNA TGTGCCAGCAGCGTGGGGATCTCTAGCACAGATACGCAGTATTTT. It specifies CASSVGISSTDTQYF.

The V call is TRBV3-1, the J call TRBJ2-7; D may match TRBD1 or TRBD2 (5 bases each). This CDR3 has 15 amino acids. Trimming removed 2 bases from V and 5 bases from J, with 16 bases in between. Germline loops: CDR1 LGHDT, CDR2 YNNKEL (reference sequence). This chain's CDR3 is CASSQLLGPPHEQYF. DNA of the CDR3: TGTGCCAGCAGCCAACTTTTGGGACCGCCCCACGAGCAGTACTTC.

The chain is built from TRBV27 and TRBJ2-7; D is uncertain. Germline-derived CDR1 and CDR2 are MNHEY and SMNVEV (reference sequence). Trimming took off 11 bases at V and 0 bases at J, with 20 bases between the two ends. CDR3 length: 15 residues. The CDR3 DNA sequence: TGTGCCGCTCCTCTGGTGCATACGTTCTCCTACGAGCAGTACTTC. This translates into CAAPLVHTFSYEQYF.

This clonotype was detected only once. This rearrangement joins TRBV6-2 or TRBV6-3 to TRBJ1-5, with a tentative D call TRBD1 (6 bases). CDR3 length equals 16 residues. Trimming took 8 bases from V and 0 from J, leaving 17 bases between them. Germline V gives CDR1 MNHEY, CDR2 SVGEGT. The CDR3 DNA reads as TGTGCCAGCTCTTCCGGGGGGCAGTATAGCAATCAGCCCCAGCATTTT. Protein: CASSSGGQYSNQPQHF.

CDR3 residues: CASSLAPFNQPQHF. The CDR3 coding sequence is TGTGCCAGCAGTTTGGCGCCCTTCAATCAGCCCCAGCATTTT. The chain couples TRBV12-3 or TRBV12-4 to TRBJ1-5; unclear D gene. Deletions cut 3 bases from V and 3 bases from J, with 9 bases between. The CDR3 loop spans 14 amino acids.

The rearrangement uses TRBV3-1 and TRBJ2-2, with D possibly being TRBD1 (5 bases). CDR1 and CDR2 from the germline V gene are LGHDT and YNNKEL (reference sequence). The CDR3 covers 15 residues. Trimming took off 3 bases at V and 3 bases at J, with 11 bases between the two ends. CDR3 sequence reads: CASSHAAGYTGELFF. The CDR3 bases are TGTGCCAGCAGCCATGCGGCAGGGTACACCGGGGAGCTGTTTTTT. The full variable domain, its missing parts supplied by reference TRBV3-1 and TRBJ2-2, is DTAVSQTPKYLVTQMGNDKSIKCEQNLGHDTMYWYKQDSKKFLKIMFSYNNKELIINETVPNRFSPKSPDKAHLNLHINSLELGDSAVYFCASSHAAGYTGELFFGEGSRLTVL.

The rearrangement uses TRBV7-9 and TRBJ1-2; the match to TRBD1 covers 7 bases. In germline, CDR1 is SEHNR, CDR2 FQNEAQ (reference sequence). This CDR3 is built from 16 residues. The junction had 11 bases not matched to a gene; V was cut back by 0 bases and J by 7 bases. CDR3 in amino acids: CASSLADRQTFVGYTF. The DNA of the CDR3 is TGTGCCAGCAGCTTAGCGGACAGGCAGACCTTTGTTGGCTACACCTTC.

The chain combines TRBV3-1 with TRBJ2-3; 9 nucleotides align to TRBD1. The germline V gene encodes CDR1 LGHDT and CDR2 YNNKEL (reference sequence). This CDR3 has 15 amino acids. Trimming at V came to 3 bases and at J to 2 bases, leaving 3 bases not matched to a gene. In DNA, the CDR3 is TGTGCCAGCAGCCAGCGGACAGGGGTCACAGATACGCAGTATTTT. Encoded protein: CASSQRTGVTDTQYF.

The chain joins TRBV9 to TRBJ2-3, with D hard to call. Germline lookup yields CDR1 SGDLS and CDR2 YYNGEE. The V and J ends lost 2 bases and 5 bases respectively, with 3 bases between them. The CDR3 sequence is 11 residues long. CDR3: CASSVEDTQYF. The CDR3 DNA is TGTGCCAGCAGCGTCGAAGATACGCAGTATTTT.

The genes are TRBV3-1 and TRBJ2-5; D could derive from TRBD1 or TRBD2 (5 bases each). CDR1 is LGHDT, CDR2 YNNKEL, per germline (reference sequence). Trimming stripped 2 bases from V and 4 bases from J, with 8 bases between. The CDR3 is 13 amino acids. This chain's CDR3 is CASSQSGPETQYF. As DNA, the CDR3 is TGTGCCAGCAGCCAATCGGGACCAGAGACCCAGTACTTC.

The J gene is TRBJ2-7, the V gene TRBV12-3 or TRBV12-4, with TRBD1 matching over 7 bases. Losses at the gene ends were 5 bases for V and 3 bases for J; bases not matched to a gene: 13. The CDR3 runs 16 residues. CDR3 sequence (DNA): TGTGCCAGCAGTCCGTACTCCGGGACAGAAGACTACGAGCAGTACTTC. Its protein is CASSPYSGTEDYEQYF.